This TCR beta chain was recorded in a study of blood T cells in healthy people across ages. Primed by a sample-barcoded 5' primer and a J-beta primer mix, a second PCR proceeded for 7 to 11 cycles. Each CDR3 protein gets one entry after TCRdb re-called the 5' RACE reads with MiXCR. The data show around 900,000 distinct CDR3 sequences, roughly 47% seen once. Each individual donor underwent a draw of 8.5 to 10 milliliters of peripheral blood. A minimum of 5 micrograms of total RNA was extracted per sample. The V end lost 9 bases, the J end lost 1 base, and 11 bases lay between the germline ends. The germline CDR1 and CDR2 sequences are SNHLY and FYNNEI. The CDR3 length is 13 residues.

This receptor was identified in a woman aged 55-70 years in good health. The rearrangement links TRBV2 to TRBJ2-3; the D is unclear. Material for sequencing was blood. The CDR3 protein is CASRTAGTDTQYF. The CDR3 region has the DNA TGTGCCAGTCGAACAGCAGGCACAGATACGCAGTATTTT.